What follows is one T cell receptor (beta chain) and its context. V lost 5 bases to trimming and J lost 3 bases, with 14 bases between them. This CDR3 has 14 residues. Germline CDR1 reads SGHVS; CDR2 reads FNYEAQ. The source of the sample is a study of T cells in Graves' hyperthyroidism and ophthalmopathy. Study summary: Any treatment followed the collection of peripheral blood at initial diagnosis.

What was amplified from RNA transcripts were TCR beta CDR3 regions. HTBI primers were the set used in a first-round RT-PCR of the TCR CDR3. TCRdb re-called the multiplex PCR reads with MiXCR, one entry per CDR3 protein. The sample lists around 250,000 distinct CDR3 sequences; approximately 15% were seen once. The clonotype was recovered from a woman between 40 and 55 years old with Graves' hyperthyroidism that later progressed to Graves' ophthalmopathy. The chain links TRBV7-6 to TRBJ2-7; D possibly uses TRBD1 or TRBD2 (5 bases each). The sequencing sample was made of blood. The CDR3 region is CASSPEGRGYEQYF. CDR3 bases: TGTGCCAGCAGCCCCGAGGGGCGCGGCTACGAGCAGTACTTC.